The 10 T cell receptor beta chains presented below share a single source sample, sequenced in a study of blood T cell repertoires in COVID-19. Sequencing was performed with immunoSEQ multiplex PCR; in TCRdb, only in-frame clones are kept and a portion is missing. The sample holds approximately 150,000 clones, approximately 88% seen once. The sequencing sample was made of peripheral blood. The source of these receptors is a man in his 60s with active or convalescent COVID-19.

The chain is built from TRBV27 and TRBJ2-7; TRBD1 might be the D (6 bases). In germline, CDR1 is MNHEY, CDR2 SMNVEV (reference sequence). V lost 2 bases, J lost 4 bases, and 12 bases lay in between. The CDR3 has 14 amino acids. This chain's CDR3 is CASSLKGVFYEQYF. The DNA of the CDR3 is TGTGCCAGCAGTTTAAAGGGGGTTTTTTACGAGCAGTACTTC.

The CDR3 DNA reads TGTGCCAGCGGTCCACTAGCGGGAGGACACTATGAGCAGTTCTTC. This translates into CASGPLAGGHYEQFF. The V and J genes are TRBV28 and TRBJ2-1; TRBD2 matches 12 bases. With 8 bases clipped from V and 8 bases from J, the junction kept 10 bases outside the gene matches. The CDR3 is 15 residues long. Germline assignment: CDR1 MDHEN and CDR2 SYDVKM.

The rearrangement uses TRBV5-1 and TRBJ2-3; 7 bases fit TRBD2. Germline CDR1 SGHRS, CDR2 YFSETQ. The CDR3 extends over 14 amino acids. The V and J ends lost 3 bases and 4 bases, in that order; junction bases with no gene match: 5. This CDR3 is CASSSSSGSDTQYF. Written as DNA, the CDR3 is TGCGCCAGCAGCTCCTCTAGCGGCTCAGATACGCAGTATTTT.

This clone has just a few counts. This chain joins TRBV6-5 and TRBJ2-2, with TRBD2 as a possible D gene (5 bases). Germline CDR1 reads MNHEY; CDR2 reads SVGAGI. This CDR3 contains 12 residues. The CDR3 reads CACRGSTGELFF. The CDR3 region has the DNA TGTGCGTGTCGAGGGAGTACCGGGGAGCTGTTTTTT.

The chain employs TRBV14 and TRBJ2-1; 8 bases fit TRBD1. This CDR3 comprises 16 residues. J gave up 1 base and V 6 bases, and 8 bases lay outside the gene matches. CDR1 and CDR2 from the germline V gene are SGHDN and FVKESK. CDR3 in amino acids: CASRPSDRGSYNEQFF. The DNA for the CDR3 is TGTGCCAGCAGACCTAGCGACAGGGGTTCCTACAATGAGCAGTTCTTC.

The chain carries TRBV6-2 or TRBV6-3 and TRBJ1-1, with D possibly matching TRBD1 (5 bases). V was pared by 4 bases and J by 4 bases, with 19 bases between. CDR3 length equals 16 residues. Germline loops: CDR1 MNHEY, CDR2 SVGEGT. The CDR3 sequence: CASSSGLGGYGTEAFF. In nucleotides, the CDR3 is TGTGCCAGCAGTTCGGGGTTGGGGGGGTACGGCACTGAAGCTTTCTTT.

The chain is built from TRBV20-1 and TRBJ2-5, with D unresolved. The V end lost 6 bases, the J end lost 3 bases, and 11 bases lay between the germline ends. The CDR3 contains 12 residues. Germline loops: CDR1 DFQATT, CDR2 SNEGSKA (reference sequence). The CDR3 protein is CSASHTKETQYF. The CDR3, as DNA: TGCAGTGCAAGTCACACAAAAGAGACCCAGTACTTC.

This chain links TRBV28 with TRBJ1-5; 8 nucleotides align to TRBD1. V shed 6 bases, J shed 5 bases, and the junction held 9 bases outside the gene matches. The germline V gene encodes CDR1 MDHEN and CDR2 SYDVKM. The CDR3 loop spans 15 amino acids. CDR3 amino acids: CASRPGTGGYQPQHF. The CDR3 DNA sequence: TGTGCCAGCAGACCAGGGACAGGTGGTTATCAGCCCCAGCATTTT.

The CDR3 loop is CASSVGPEGSPLHF. CDR3 nucleotide sequence: TGTGCCAGCAGCGTAGGACCGGAGGGTTCACCCCTCCACTTT. The chain is built from TRBV9 and TRBJ1-6; D ambiguous. Germline CDR1 reads SGDLS; CDR2 reads YYNGEE. The V end lost 0 bases, the J end lost 9 bases, and 10 bases lay between the germline ends. The CDR3 extends over 14 amino acids.

This clone showed up just a few times. The gene calls are TRBV7-2 and TRBJ2-1; D might be TRBD1 (5 bases). Germline V lookup: CDR1 SGHTA, CDR2 FQGNSA. V was clipped by 3 bases and J by 5 bases, with 14 bases between them. The CDR3 totals 15 residues. The CDR3 bases are TGTGCCAGCAGCTTCTACCAGGGAATAGACAATGAGCAGTTCTTC. Translating gives CASSFYQGIDNEQFF.